The 4 T cell receptor beta chains below were found in one sample sequenced in a study of cytomegalovirus exposure and HLA in healthy donors. 60 Vbeta and 13 Jbeta primers were used in PCR. Sequenced by immunoSEQ multiplex PCR; TCRdb stores in-frame clones only, minus some. The sample holds hundreds of thousands of clones; 75% to 80% are singletons and the top ten take approximately 2%. Sequencing was carried out using PBMCs. These receptors were obtained from a male donor in good health and CMV-seronegative.

This sequence joins TRBV28 and TRBJ2-1; 7 bases fit TRBD2. J was trimmed by 9 bases and V by 2 bases; bases with no gene match: 10. Germline V lookup: CDR1 MDHEN, CDR2 SYDVKM. There are 15 residues in the CDR3. The CDR3 nucleotides read TGTGCCAGCAGTTTACGACTAGCCGACTTGGGTGAGCAGTTCTTC. Translating it yields CASSLRLADLGEQFF.

J is TRBJ2-1 and V is TRBV7-3; 12 nucleotides line up with TRBD2. CDR3 size: 15 residues. The junction had 1 base not matched to a gene; V was cut back by 1 base and J by 6 bases. Germline V lookup: CDR1 SGHTA, CDR2 FQGTGA. The DNA for the CDR3 is TGTGCCAGCAGCTTAAAACTAGCGGGAGGCAATGAGCAGTTCTTC. Its translation: CASSLKLAGGNEQFF.

This clone was seen a single time. The rearrangement uses TRBV30 and TRBJ2-7; TRBD1 matches 7 bases. V shed 2 bases and J 2 bases; nucleotides not matched to a gene: 6. This CDR3 comprises 14 residues. Germline CDR1 GTSNPN, CDR2 SVGIG (reference sequence). The CDR3 reads CAWSTGVVTYEQYF. CDR3 bases: TGTGCCTGGAGTACAGGGGTCGTTACCTACGAGCAGTACTTC.

The gene calls are TRBV19 and TRBJ1-2; the D is unclear. Per the germline V gene, CDR1 is LNHDA and CDR2 is SQIVND (reference sequence). The CDR3 extends over 11 amino acids. Deletions cut 4 bases from V and 8 bases from J, with 8 bases between. In DNA form, the CDR3 reads TGTGCCAGTAGTAGAGCAGGCGGCTACACCTTC. Encoded protein: CASSRAGGYTF.